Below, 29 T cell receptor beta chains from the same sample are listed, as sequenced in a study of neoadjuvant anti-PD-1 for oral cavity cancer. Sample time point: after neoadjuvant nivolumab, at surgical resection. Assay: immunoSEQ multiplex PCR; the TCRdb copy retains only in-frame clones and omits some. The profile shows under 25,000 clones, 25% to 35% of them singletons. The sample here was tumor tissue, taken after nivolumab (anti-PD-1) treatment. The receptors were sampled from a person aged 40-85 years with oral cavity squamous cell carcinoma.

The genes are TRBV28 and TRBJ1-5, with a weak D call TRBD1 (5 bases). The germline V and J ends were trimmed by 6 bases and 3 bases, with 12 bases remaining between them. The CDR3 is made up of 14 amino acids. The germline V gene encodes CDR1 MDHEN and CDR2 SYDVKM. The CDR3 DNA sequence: TGTGCCAGCAGGCCGGGACGGTTCAATCAGCCCCAGCATTTT. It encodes CASRPGRFNQPQHF.

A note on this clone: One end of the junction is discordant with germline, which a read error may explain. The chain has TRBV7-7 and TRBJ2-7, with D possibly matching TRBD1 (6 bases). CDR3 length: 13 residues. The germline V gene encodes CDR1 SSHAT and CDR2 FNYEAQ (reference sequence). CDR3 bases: TGTGCTAGCAGCTTAGCGCAGGGGTACGAGCAGTACTTC. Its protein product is CASSLAQGYEQYF.

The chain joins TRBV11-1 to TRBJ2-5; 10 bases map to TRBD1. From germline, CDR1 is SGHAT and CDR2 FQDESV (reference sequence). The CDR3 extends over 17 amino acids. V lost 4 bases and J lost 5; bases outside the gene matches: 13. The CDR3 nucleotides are TGTGCCAGCAGCTCGCCAACGGGGGACAGGGGAACGGAGACCCAGTACTTC. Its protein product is CASSSPTGDRGTETQYF.

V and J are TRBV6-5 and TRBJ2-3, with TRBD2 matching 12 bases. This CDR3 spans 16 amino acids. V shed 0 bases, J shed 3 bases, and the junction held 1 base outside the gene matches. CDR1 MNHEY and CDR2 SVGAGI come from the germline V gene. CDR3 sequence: CASSYSTSGGTDTQYF. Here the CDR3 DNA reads TGTGCCAGCAGTTACTCGACTAGCGGGGGTACAGATACGCAGTATTTT.

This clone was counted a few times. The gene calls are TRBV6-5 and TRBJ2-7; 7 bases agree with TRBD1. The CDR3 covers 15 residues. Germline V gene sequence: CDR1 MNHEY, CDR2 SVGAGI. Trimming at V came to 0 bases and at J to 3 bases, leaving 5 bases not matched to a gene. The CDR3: CASSYSGTVGYEQYF. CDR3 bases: TGTGCCAGCAGTTACTCGGGGACAGTAGGCTACGAGCAGTACTTC.

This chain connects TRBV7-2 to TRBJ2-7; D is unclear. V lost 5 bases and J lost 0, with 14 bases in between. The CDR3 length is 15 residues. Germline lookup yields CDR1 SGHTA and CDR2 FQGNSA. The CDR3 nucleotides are TGTGCCAGCAGCCAAGAGTATGCAGACTCCTACGAGCAGTACTTC. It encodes CASSQEYADSYEQYF.

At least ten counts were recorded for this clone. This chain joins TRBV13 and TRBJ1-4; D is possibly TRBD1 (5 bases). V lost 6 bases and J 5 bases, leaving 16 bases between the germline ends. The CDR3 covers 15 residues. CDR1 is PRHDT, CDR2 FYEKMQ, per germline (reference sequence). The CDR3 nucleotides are TGTGCCAGCAGACTTCGACAGACGTCGAATGAAAAACTGTTTTTT. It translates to CASRLRQTSNEKLFF. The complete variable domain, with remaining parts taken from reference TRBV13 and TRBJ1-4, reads AAGVIQSPRHLIKEKRETATLKCYPIPRHDTVYWYQQGPGQDPQFLISFYEKMQSDKGSIPDRFSAQQFSDYHSELNMSSLELGDSALYFCASRLRQTSNEKLFFGSGTQLSVL.

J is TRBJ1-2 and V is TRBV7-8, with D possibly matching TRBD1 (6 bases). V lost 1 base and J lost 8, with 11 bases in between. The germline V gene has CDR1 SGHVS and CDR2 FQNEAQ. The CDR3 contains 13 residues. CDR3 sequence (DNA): TGTGCCAGCAGCTTAGTTGCAGGGGAGGGCTACACCTTC. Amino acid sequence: CASSLVAGEGYTF.

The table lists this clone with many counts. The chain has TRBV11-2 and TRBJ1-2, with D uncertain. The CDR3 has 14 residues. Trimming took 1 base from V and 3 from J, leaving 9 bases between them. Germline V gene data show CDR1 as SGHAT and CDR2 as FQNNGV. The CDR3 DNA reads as TGTGCCAGCAGCTTAGTCCCAGGCCACTATGGCTACACCTTC. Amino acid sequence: CASSLVPGHYGYTF.

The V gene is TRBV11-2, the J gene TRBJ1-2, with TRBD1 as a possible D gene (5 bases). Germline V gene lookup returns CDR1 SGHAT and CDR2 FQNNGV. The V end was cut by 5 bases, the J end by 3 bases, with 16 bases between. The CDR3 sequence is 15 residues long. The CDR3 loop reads CASSTPRGKDYGYTF. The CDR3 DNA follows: TGTGCCAGCAGCACACCGAGGGGCAAGGACTATGGCTACACCTTC.

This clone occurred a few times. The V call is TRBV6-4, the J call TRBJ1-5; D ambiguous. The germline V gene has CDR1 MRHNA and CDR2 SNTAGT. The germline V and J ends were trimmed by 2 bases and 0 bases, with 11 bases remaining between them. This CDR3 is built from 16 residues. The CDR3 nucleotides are TGTGCCAGCAGTGACAATGGACCGGATAGCAATCAGCCCCAGCATTTT. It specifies CASSDNGPDSNQPQHF.

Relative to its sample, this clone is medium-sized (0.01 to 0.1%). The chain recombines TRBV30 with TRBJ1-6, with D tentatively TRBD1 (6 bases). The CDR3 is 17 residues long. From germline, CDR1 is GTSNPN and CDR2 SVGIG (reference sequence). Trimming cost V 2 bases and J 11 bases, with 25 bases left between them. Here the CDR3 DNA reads TGTGCCTGGAGTACAACGCTTGACCCCAGGGGTAGCGCACCCCTCCACTTT. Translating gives CAWSTTLDPRGSAPLHF.

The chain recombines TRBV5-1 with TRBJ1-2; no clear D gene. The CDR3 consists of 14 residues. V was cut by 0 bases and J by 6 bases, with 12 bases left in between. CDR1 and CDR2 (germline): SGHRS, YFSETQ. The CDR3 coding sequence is TGCGCCAGCAGCTTGGGCCAGGCTAGGGATGGCTACACCTTC. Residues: CASSLGQARDGYTF.

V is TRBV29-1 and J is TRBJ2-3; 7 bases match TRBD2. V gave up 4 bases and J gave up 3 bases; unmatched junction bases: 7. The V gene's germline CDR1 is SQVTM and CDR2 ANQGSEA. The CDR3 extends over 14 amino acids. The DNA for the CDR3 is TGCAGCGTTGCGGGCGGGAGACAGACAGATACGCAGTATTTT. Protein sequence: CSVAGGRQTDTQYF.

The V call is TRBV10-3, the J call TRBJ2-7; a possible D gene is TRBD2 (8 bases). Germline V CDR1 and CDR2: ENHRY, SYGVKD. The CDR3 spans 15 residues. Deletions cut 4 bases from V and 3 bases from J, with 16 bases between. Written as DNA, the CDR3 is TGTGCCATCAGTGGGACAGGCGGGGGGCTCTACGAGCAGTACTTC. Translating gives CAISGTGGGLYEQYF.

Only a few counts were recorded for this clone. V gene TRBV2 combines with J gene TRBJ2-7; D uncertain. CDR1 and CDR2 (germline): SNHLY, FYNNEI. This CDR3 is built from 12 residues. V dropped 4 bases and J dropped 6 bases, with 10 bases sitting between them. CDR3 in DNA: TGTGCCAGCAGTGCTCAGGTCTTCGAGCAGTACTTC. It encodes CASSAQVFEQYF.

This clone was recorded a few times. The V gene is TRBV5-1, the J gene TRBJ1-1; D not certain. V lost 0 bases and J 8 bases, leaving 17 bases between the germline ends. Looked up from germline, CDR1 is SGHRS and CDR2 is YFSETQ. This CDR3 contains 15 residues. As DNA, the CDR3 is TGCGCCAGCAGCTTGGTCGCCCGGCCCGAGGAAGAAGCTTTCTTT. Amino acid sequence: CASSLVARPEEEAFF.

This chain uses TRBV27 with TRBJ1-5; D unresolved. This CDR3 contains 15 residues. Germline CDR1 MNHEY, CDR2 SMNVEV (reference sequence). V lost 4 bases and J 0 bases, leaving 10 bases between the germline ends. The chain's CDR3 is CASSYAADSNQPQHF. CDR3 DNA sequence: TGTGCCAGCAGTTACGCGGCGGATAGCAATCAGCCCCAGCATTTT.

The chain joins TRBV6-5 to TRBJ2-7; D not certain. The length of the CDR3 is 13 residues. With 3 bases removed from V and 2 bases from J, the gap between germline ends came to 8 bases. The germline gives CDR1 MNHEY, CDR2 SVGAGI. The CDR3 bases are TGTGCCAGCAGTTATGGGCAGACCTACGAGCAGTACTTC. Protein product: CASSYGQTYEQYF.

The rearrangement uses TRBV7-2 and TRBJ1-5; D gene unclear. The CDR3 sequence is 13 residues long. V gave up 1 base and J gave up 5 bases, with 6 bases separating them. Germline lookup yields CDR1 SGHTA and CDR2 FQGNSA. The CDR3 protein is CASSLVEDQPQHF. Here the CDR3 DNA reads TGTGCCAGCAGCTTAGTAGAGGATCAGCCCCAGCATTTT.

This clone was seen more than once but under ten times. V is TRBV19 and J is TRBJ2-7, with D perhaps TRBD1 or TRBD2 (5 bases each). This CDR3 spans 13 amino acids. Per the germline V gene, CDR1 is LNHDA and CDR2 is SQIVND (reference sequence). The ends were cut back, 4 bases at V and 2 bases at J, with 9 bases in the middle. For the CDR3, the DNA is TGTGCCAGTAGTAGTACGGGGCCCTACGAGCAGTACTTC. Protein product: CASSSTGPYEQYF.

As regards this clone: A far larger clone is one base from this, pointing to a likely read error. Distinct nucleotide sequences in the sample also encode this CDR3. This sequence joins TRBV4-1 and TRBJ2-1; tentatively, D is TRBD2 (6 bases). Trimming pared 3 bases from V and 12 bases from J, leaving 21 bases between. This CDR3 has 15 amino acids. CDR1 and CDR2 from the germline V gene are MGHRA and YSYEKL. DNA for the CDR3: TGCGCCAGCAGCCAGGGGGGAGCCTACAATGAGCGGCAGTTCTTC. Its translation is CASSQGGAYNERQFF.

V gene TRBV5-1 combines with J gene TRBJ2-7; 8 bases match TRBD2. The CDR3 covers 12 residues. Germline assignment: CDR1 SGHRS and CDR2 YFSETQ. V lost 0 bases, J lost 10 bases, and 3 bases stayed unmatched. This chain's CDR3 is CASSLAGLVQYF. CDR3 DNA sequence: TGCGCCAGCAGCTTGGCGGGACTAGTACAGTACTTC.

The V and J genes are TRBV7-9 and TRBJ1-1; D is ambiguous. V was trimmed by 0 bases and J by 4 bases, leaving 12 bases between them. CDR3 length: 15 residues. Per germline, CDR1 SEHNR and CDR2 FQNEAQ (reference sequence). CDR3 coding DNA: TGTGCCAGCAGCTTAGCCCGCCGTGGAGGCACTGAAGCTTTCTTT. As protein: CASSLARRGGTEAFF.

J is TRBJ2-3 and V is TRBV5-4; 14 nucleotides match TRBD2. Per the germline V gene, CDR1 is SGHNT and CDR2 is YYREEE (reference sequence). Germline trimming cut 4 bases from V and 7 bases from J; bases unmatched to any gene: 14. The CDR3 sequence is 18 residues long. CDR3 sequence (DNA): TGTGCCAGCAGCCACGGTGGGCCGACTAGCGGGGGGGCCTATACGCAGTATTTT. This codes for CASSHGGPTSGGAYTQYF.

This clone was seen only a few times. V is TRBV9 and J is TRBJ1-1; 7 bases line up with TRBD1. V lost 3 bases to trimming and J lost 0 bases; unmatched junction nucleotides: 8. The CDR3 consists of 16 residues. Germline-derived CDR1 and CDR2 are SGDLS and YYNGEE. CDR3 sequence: CASSADRIPLNTEAFF. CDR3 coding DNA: TGTGCCAGCAGCGCGGACAGGATCCCCCTGAACACTGAAGCTTTCTTT.

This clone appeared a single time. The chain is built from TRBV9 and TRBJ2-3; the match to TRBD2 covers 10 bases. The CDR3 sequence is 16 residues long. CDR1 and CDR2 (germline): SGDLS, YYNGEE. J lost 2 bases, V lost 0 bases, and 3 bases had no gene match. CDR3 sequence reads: CASSVELAGYTDTQYF. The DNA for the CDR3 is TGTGCCAGCAGCGTAGAACTAGCGGGGTACACAGATACGCAGTATTTT.

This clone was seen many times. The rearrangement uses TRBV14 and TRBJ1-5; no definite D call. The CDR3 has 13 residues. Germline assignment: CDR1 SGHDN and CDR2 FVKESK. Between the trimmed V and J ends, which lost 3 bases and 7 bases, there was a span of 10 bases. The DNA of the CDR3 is TGTGCCAGCAGCCAGGGGTTGCGGCAGCCCCAGCATTTT. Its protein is CASSQGLRQPQHF.

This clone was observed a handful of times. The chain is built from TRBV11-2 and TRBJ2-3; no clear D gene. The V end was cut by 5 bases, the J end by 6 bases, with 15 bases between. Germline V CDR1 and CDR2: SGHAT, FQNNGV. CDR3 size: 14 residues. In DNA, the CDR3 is TGTGCCAGCAGCCAGCTTACTATGACTGATACGCAGTATTTT. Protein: CASSQLTMTDTQYF.